A selection of T cell receptor beta chains follows, all from one sample in a study of CD8 T cells in ankylosing spondylitis. Using its own MiXCR run on the 5' RACE reads, TCRdb lists one record per CDR3 protein. The top ten hold less than 0.65% of the sample, which has hundreds of thousands of distinct CDR3 sequences, around 11% seen once. The specimen sequenced was blood, either unsorted or a sorted T cell fraction (not recorded which). The receptors shown here come from a male donor with ankylosing spondylitis. Each CDR3 is given with its conserved first and last residue. A D gene is named only where the DNA matches it firmly. Expanded clones get a size class; other rows say once, few or many, or leave the size out.

cdr3_length,v_call,j_call,clone_size,d_call,cdr3_nt,cdr3_aa
14,TRBV7-2,TRBJ1-1,few,TRBD1,TGTGCCAGCAGCAGTGGGACAGGGGTCACTGAAGCTTTCTTT,CASSSGTGVTEAFF
13,TRBV20-1,TRBJ2-1,few,-,TGCAGTGCCACAGTGCGCTCCGGCAATGAGCAGTTCTTC,CSATVRSGNEQFF
17,TRBV10-3,TRBJ1-5,few,-,TGTGCCATCAGTGAGTTCGTAGACAATTATAGCAATCAGCCCCAGCATTTT,CAISEFVDNYSNQPQHF
15,TRBV5-1,TRBJ2-1,-,TRBD1,TGCGCCAGCAGCTTGAGGGGACAGAACTACAATGAGCAGTTCTTC,CASSLRGQNYNEQFF
13,TRBV4-3,TRBJ1-6,few,-,TGCGCCAGCAGCCAAATAGCACGGCCGCCCCTCCACTTT,CASSQIARPPLHF
11,TRBV7-9,TRBJ1-2,few,-,TGTGCCAGCAGCGCTTTCCGGGACTGCACCTTC,CASSAFRDCTF
15,TRBV20-1,TRBJ2-4,-,-,TGCAGTGCTTCCCTCGTTGGTCAAACCAAAAACATTCAGTACTTC,CSASLVGQTKNIQYF
14,TRBV29-1,TRBJ1-2,many,-,TGCAGCGTTGGACCGCCGTCGCGGAACTATGGCTACACCTTC,CSVGPPSRNYGYTF
16,TRBV18,TRBJ2-7,few,TRBD2,TGTGCCAGCTCACCACCATCGGGGGGAGGGCGGCACGAGCAGTACTTC,CASSPPSGGGRHEQYF
15,TRBV20-1,TRBJ1-2,few,-,TGCAGTGCTCCACGAAGCCCAGGTTCAGACTATGGCTACACCTTC,CSAPRSPGSDYGYTF
18,TRBV6-1,TRBJ2-1,many,-,-,CASSSLASGSHFGNEQFF
15,TRBV9,TRBJ1-1,-,-,TGTGCCAGCAGCGTAGGGAAGGGATATGACACTGAAGCTTTCTTT,CASSVGKGYDTEAFF
15,TRBV28,TRBJ2-3,-,TRBD2,TGTGCCAGCAGCCCGGGGGGGGGCCGGACAGATACGCAGTATTTT,CASSPGGGRTDTQYF